The TCR beta chain described here comes from a study of T cells after yellow fever vaccination. Germline V gene data show CDR1 as LGHNA and CDR2 as YNFKEQ. The CDR3 is 14 residues long. V dropped 0 bases and J dropped 3 bases, with 8 bases sitting between them. They built TCR cDNA with 5'RACE template switching, a step that put in a universal primer site and UMIs. In TCRdb, the 5' RACE reads were re-called with MiXCR into one record per CDR3 protein. The sample includes roughly 250,000 distinct CDR3 sequences, over 10% of them seen just once. The sequence derives from a man aged 25 to 40 who received the YFV17D yellow fever vaccine. The chain is built from TRBV4-2 and TRBJ1-1; no clear D gene. The sequenced sample was CD4+ T cells sorted from PBMCs, obtained 45 days after the yellow fever booster vaccination. The CDR3 reads CASSQDTFDTEAFF. The CDR3 bases are TGTGCCAGCAGCCAAGACACGTTTGACACTGAAGCTTTCTTT.